This T cell receptor (beta chain) was retrieved from a study of blood T cell repertoires in COVID-19. The wider study: The United States, Italy and Spain provided the acute and convalescent COVID-19 samples. Sources were T cells, B-cell-depleted T cells, or PBMCs; the material itself was cDNA or gDNA.

V was clipped by 4 bases and J by 1 base, with 13 bases between them. This CDR3 has 15 residues. CDR1 is LGHNA and CDR2 is YSLEER in the germline V gene. Authors' data handling: Amplification with reference gene primers provided the estimates of nucleated cell counts. Method: immunoSEQ multiplex PCR; TCRdb's copy keeps in-frame clones and lacks some. For V, J and clone size, that table is used; D and trimming come from the DNA. This sample has some 240,000 clones, with 70% to 85% found just once. This chain connects TRBV4-3 to TRBJ1-1; D is unresolved. What was sequenced was peripheral blood. This receptor was identified in a woman aged 40-49 years who had recovered from COVID-19. CDR3 in DNA: TGCGCCAGCAGCCCCGGACGGGAAAGGAACACTGAAGCTTTCTTT. Translating it yields CASSPGRERNTEAFF.